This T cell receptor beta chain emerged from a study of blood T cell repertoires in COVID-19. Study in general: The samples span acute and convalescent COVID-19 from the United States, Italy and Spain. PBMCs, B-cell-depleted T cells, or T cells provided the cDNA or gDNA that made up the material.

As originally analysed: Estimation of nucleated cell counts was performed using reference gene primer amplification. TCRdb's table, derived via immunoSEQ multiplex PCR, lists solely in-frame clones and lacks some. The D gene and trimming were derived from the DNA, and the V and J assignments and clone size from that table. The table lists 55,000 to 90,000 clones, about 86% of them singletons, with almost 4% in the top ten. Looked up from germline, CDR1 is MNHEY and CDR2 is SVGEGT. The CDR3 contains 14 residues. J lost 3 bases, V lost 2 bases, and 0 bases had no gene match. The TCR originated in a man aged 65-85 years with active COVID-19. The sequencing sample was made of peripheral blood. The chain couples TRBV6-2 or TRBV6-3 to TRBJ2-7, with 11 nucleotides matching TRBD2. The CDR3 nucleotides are TGTGCCAGCAGTTACGGACTAGCGGGCTACGAGCAGTACTTC. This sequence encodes CASSYGLAGYEQYF.